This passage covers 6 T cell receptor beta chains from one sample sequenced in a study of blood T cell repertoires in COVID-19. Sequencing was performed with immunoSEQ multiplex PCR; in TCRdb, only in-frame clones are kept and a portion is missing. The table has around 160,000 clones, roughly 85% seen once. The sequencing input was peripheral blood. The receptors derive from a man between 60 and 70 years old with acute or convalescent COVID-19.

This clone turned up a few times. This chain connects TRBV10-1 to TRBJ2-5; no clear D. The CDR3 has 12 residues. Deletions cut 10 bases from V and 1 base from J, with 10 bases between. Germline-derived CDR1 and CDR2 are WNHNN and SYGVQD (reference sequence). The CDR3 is CATPYSQETQYF. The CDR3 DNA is TGCGCCACTCCTTACTCCCAAGAGACCCAGTACTTC.

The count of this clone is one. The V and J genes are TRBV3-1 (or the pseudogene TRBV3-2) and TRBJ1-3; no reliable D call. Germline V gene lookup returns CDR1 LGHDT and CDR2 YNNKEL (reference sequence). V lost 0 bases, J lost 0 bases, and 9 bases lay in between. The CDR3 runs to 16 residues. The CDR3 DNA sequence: TGTGCCAGCAGCCAAGATTTGGGCAGCTCTGGAAACACCATATATTTT. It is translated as CASSQDLGSSGNTIYF.

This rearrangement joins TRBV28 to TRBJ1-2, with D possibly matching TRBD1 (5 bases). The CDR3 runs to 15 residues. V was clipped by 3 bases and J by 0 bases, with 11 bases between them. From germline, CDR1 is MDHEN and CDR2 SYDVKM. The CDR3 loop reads CASSFAREANYGYTF. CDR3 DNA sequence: TGTGCCAGCAGTTTTGCCAGGGAGGCTAACTATGGCTACACCTTC.

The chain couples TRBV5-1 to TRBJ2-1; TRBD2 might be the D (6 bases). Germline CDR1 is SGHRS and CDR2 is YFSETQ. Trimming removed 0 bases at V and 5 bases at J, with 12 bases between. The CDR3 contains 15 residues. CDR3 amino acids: CASSLGGVANNEQFF. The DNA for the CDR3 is TGCGCCAGCAGCTTGGGCGGGGTGGCCAACAATGAGCAGTTCTTC.

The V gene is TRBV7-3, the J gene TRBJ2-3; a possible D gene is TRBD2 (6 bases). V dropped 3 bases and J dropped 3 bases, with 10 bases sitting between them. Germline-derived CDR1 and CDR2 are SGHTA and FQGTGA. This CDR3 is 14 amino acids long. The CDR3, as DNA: TGTGCCAGCAGCTTCGGGGGTATAACAGATACGCAGTATTTT. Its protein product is CASSFGGITDTQYF.

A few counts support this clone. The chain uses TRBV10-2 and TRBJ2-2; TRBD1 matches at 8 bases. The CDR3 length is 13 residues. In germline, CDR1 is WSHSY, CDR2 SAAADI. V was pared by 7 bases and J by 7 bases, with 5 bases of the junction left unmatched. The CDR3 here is CASNGQGLGELFF. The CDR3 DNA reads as TGCGCCAGCAACGGACAGGGTCTCGGGGAGCTGTTTTTT.